The subject of this entry is one TCR beta chain. V was pared by 6 bases and J by 7 bases, with 7 bases between. The CDR3 spans 10 residues. CDR1 and CDR2 from the germline V gene are SNHLY and FYNNEI. The data stem from a study of control samples from healthy donors and cancer patients. The data were produced by immunoSEQ multiplex PCR, yet TCRdb's version contains in-frame clones alone and is incomplete. This table holds over 100,000 clones, roughly 92% found once. Sequencing used blood. This receptor was identified in a man in his late teens or twenties in good health. This chain connects TRBV2 to TRBJ2-7; D remains unclear. CDR3 loop: CASSGVEQYF. CDR3 DNA: TGTGCCAGCAGCGGAGTGGAGCAGTACTTC.